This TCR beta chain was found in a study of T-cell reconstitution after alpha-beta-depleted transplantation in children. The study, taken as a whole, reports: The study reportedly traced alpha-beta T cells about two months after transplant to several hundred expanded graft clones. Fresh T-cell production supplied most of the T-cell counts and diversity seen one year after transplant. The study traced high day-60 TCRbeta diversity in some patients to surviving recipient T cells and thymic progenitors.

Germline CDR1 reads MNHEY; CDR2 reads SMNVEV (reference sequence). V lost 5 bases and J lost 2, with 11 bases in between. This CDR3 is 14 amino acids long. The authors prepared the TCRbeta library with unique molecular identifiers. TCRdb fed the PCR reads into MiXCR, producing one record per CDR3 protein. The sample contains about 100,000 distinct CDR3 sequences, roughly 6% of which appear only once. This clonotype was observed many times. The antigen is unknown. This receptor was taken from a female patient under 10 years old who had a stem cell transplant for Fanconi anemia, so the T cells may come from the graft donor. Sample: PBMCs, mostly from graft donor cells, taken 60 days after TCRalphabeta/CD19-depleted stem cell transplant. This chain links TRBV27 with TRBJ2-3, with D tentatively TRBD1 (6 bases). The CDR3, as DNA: TGTGCCAGCAGTCTTCGACAGGACACAGATACGCAGTATTTT. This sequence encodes CASSLRQDTDTQYF.